This T cell receptor beta chain derives from a study of cytomegalovirus exposure and HLA in healthy donors. Turning to the study itself: A previous analysis identified approximately 120 million unique TCR beta sequences derived from 180 million or so T cells.

In the PCR, 60 Vbeta and 13 Jbeta primers were used. Sequenced by immunoSEQ multiplex PCR; TCRdb stores in-frame clones only, minus some. This sample has 150,000 to 200,000 clones, with around 79% found just once. In this sample, this clone turned up a few times. No antigen is known for it. V trimming: 5 bases; J trimming: 4 bases; junction bases outside the gene matches: 5. Per the germline V gene, CDR1 is KGHSH and CDR2 is LQKENI. CDR3 size: 13 residues. General study findings and limits: Cytomegalovirus association was assigned to about 180 TCR beta chains.

The specimen sequenced was PBMCs. The J gene is TRBJ2-7, the V gene TRBV18; 7 bases align to TRBD1. The TCR was taken from a woman between 40 and 50 years old in good health and CMV-seropositive. CDR3 amino acids: CASSEGAGYEQYF. CDR3 nucleotides: TGTGCCAGCTCAGAGGGGGCTGGTTACGAGCAGTACTTC.